In its sample, the clone carrying this T cell receptor beta chain was seen a few times. This sample was taken from a study of blood T cell repertoires in COVID-19. V dropped 4 bases and J dropped 0 bases, with 10 bases sitting between them. Germline V gene data show CDR1 as LGHDT and CDR2 as YNNKEL (reference sequence). This CDR3 has 15 residues. Authors' processing steps: Amplifying reference gene primers gave estimates of nucleated cell counts. TCRdb's table, derived via immunoSEQ multiplex PCR, lists solely in-frame clones and lacks some. That table supplies the V and J calls and clone size; D and trimming were determined from the DNA. The profile covers a few hundred thousand clones, with about four fifths appearing a single time and more than 15% taken by the ten largest.

The clonotype was recovered from a person aged 65-85 years with COVID-19, enrolled during active disease. Sequencing used peripheral blood. The V gene is TRBV3-1 (or the pseudogene TRBV3-2), the J gene TRBJ1-3; D call uncertain. The CDR3 DNA follows: TGTGCCAGCAGCCCAGACTCCTTCTCTGGAAACACCATATATTTT. This sequence encodes CASSPDSFSGNTIYF.